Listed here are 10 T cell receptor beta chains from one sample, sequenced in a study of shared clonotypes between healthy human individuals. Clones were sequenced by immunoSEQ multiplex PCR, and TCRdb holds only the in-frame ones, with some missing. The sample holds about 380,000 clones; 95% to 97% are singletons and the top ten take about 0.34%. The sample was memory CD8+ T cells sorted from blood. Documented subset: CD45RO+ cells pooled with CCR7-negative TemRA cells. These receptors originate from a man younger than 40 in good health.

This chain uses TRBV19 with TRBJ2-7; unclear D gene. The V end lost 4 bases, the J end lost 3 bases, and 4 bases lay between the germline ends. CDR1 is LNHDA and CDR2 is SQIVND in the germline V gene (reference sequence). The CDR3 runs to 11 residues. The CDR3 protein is CASSNGYEQYF. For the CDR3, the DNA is TGTGCCAGTAGTAACGGCTACGAGCAGTACTTC.

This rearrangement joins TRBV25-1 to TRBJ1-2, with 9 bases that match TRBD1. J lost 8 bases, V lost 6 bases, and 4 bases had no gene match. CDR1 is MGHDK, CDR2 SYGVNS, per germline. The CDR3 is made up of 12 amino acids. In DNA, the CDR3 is TGTGCCAGCAGCGCCACAGGGGGCGGCTACACCTTC. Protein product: CASSATGGGYTF.

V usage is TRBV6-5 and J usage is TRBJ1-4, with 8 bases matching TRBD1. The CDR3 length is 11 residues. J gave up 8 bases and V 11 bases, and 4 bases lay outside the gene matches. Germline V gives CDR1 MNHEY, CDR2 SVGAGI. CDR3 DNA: TGTGCCTCAAGACAGGGGGAAAAACTGTTTTTT. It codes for CASRQGEKLFF.

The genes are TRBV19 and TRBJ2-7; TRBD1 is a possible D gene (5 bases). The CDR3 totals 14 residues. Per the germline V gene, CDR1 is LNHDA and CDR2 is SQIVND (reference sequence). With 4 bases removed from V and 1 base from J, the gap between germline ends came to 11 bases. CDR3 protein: CASSNPRQSYEQYF. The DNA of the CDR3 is TGTGCCAGTAGTAACCCTAGACAGTCCTACGAGCAGTACTTC.

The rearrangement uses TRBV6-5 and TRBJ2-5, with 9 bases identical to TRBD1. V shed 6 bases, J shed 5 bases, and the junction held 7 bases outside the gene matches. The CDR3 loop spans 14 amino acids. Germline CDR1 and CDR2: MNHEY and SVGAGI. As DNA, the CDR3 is TGTGCCAGCAGCTCGACAGGGGGGCGTGAGACCCAGTACTTC. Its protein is CASSSTGGRETQYF.

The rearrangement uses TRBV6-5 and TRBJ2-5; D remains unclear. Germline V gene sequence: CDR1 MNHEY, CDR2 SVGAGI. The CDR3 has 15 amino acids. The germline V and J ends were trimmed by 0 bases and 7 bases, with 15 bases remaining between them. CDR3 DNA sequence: TGTGCCAGCAGTTACTCGATTGGGTTTGTAGGGACCCAGTACTTC. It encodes CASSYSIGFVGTQYF.

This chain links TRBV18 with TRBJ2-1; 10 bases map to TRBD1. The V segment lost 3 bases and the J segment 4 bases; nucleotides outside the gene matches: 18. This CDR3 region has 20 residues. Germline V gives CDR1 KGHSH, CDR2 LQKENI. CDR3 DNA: TGTGCCAGCTCACCCCCAGACGGGACAGGGGTATCGAGTGAGTACAATGAGCAGTTCTTC. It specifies CASSPPDGTGVSSEYNEQFF.

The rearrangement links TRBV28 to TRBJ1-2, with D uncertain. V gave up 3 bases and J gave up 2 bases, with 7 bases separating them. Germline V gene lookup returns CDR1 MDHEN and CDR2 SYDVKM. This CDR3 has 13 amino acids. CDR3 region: CASSFWQNYGYTF. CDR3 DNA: TGTGCCAGCAGTTTTTGGCAGAACTATGGCTACACCTTC.

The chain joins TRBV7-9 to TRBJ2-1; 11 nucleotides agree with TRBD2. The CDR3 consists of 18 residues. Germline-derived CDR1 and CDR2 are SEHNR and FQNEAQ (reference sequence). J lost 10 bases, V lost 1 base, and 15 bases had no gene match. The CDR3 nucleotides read TGTGCCAGCAGCTTAGTTGTACTACTAGCGGGAGATTCTAGGGAGCAGTTCTTC. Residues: CASSLVVLLAGDSREQFF.

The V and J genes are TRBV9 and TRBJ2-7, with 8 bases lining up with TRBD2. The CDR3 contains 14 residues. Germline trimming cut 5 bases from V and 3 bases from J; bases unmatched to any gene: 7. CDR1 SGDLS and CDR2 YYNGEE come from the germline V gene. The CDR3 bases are TGTGCCAGCAGTATCGACGGGAGGGGCTACGAGCAGTACTTC. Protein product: CASSIDGRGYEQYF.